Given below is one T cell receptor (beta chain) in context. Per the original data handling: Quantification of nucleated cells was approximated via reference gene primer amplification. Here immunoSEQ multiplex PCR was the method, and the copy in TCRdb shows in-frame clones only, minus some. That table supplies the V and J calls and clone size; D and trimming were determined from the DNA. The repertoire holds 220,000 or so clones, about 86% seen once, with roughly 14% in the top ten. CDR1 SGHAT and CDR2 FQNNGV come from the germline V gene. The CDR3 length is 18 residues. J lost 1 base, V lost 0 bases, and 7 bases had no gene match. This sample is drawn from a study of blood T cell repertoires in COVID-19. About the research overall: Both acute and convalescent COVID-19 samples were obtained from the United States, Italy and Spain.

Participants came from about 24 US areas, aged roughly 18 to 95 years. The clonotype was recovered from a woman between 45 and 60 years old with acute COVID-19. The sequencing input was PBMCs or T cells enriched from blood (not recorded which). This rearrangement joins TRBV11-2 to TRBJ1-4; TRBD1 matches at 8 bases. The CDR3 DNA sequence: TGTGCCAGCAGCTTAGACAGGGGGCTAAGGGGAACTAATGAAAAACTGTTTTTT. Its protein is CASSLDRGLRGTNEKLFF.